This T cell receptor (beta chain) derives from a study of Ad26.COV2.S vaccination and SARS-CoV-2 variants. Clones were sequenced by immunoSEQ multiplex PCR, and TCRdb holds only the in-frame ones, with some missing. The table records about 370,000 clones, 75% to 90% of them present only once. The treatment was: some 20 received Ad26.COV2.S at low or high dose, single or two shots; about five received placebo; per-sample allocation not given. Specimens were obtained on day 63 following the first vaccine or placebo injection. Boston provided a donor who was an adult aged 18-55 years. Regarding the study as a whole: After vaccination, reports described spike-specific CD8+ and CD4+ T cell responses as showing substantial breadth. Placebo and vaccine recipients had non-spike TCR breadth that was similar.

The CDR3 covers 15 residues. Deletions cut 6 bases from V and 4 bases from J, with 18 bases between. Germline V gene sequence: CDR1 MNHEY, CDR2 SVGEGT. This clone was observed a single time. Its matching antigen is unknown. The chain combines TRBV6-2 or TRBV6-3 with TRBJ1-2; the D gene is possibly TRBD1 (6 bases). Here the sequenced sample was peripheral blood, taken in a trial of Ad26.COV2.S vaccine versus placebo. This TCR derives from a person aged 18-60 years who received the Ad26.COV2.S COVID-19 vaccine or a placebo. The CDR3 nucleotides are TGTGCCAGCAGCCACTCGTCCGGACAGACCTATGGCTACACCTTC. As protein: CASSHSSGQTYGYTF.